The 29 T cell receptor beta chains given below trace back to one sample, sequenced in a study of blood T cell repertoires in COVID-19. The protocol was immunoSEQ multiplex PCR, while the TCRdb copy is restricted to in-frame clones and leaves out a portion. This table has around 250,000 clones, around 84% appearing once. Sequenced sample: PBMCs or T cells enriched from blood (not recorded which). Receptors originate from a man aged 18-30 years who had recovered from COVID-19.

The chain combines TRBV28 with TRBJ1-1; the D gene is possibly TRBD1 (6 bases). Germline V gene sequence: CDR1 MDHEN, CDR2 SYDVKM. This CDR3 is 13 amino acids long. Between the trimmed V and J ends, which lost 7 bases and 0 bases, there was a span of 9 bases. The CDR3 DNA sequence: TGTGCCAGCAAACCAGGGGTGAACACTGAAGCTTTCTTT. Its translation: CASKPGVNTEAFF.

V and J are TRBV2 and TRBJ1-6; D is undetermined. The germline V gene encodes CDR1 SNHLY and CDR2 FYNNEI. V gave up 4 bases and J gave up 0 bases, with 7 bases separating them. CDR3 length: 15 amino acids. This chain's CDR3 is CASSGTSSYNSPLHF. CDR3 DNA sequence: TGTGCCAGCAGTGGGACTAGCTCCTATAATTCACCCCTCCACTTT.

This clone occurred a few times. The CDR3 spells CASSFGGAFYEQYF. As DNA, the CDR3 is TGCGCCAGCAGCTTCGGCGGTGCCTTCTACGAGCAGTACTTC. This chain joins TRBV5-1 and TRBJ2-7; D gene unclear. The CDR3 has 14 amino acids. CDR1 is SGHRS and CDR2 is YFSETQ in the germline V gene. V was cut by 2 bases and J by 3 bases, with 12 bases left in between.

The chain carries TRBV15 and TRBJ2-3; 14 bases are a match to TRBD2. The CDR3 spans 15 residues. Germline V gene sequence: CDR1 LNHNV, CDR2 YYDKDF (reference sequence). The V gene end was trimmed by 5 bases and the J gene end by 4 bases; junction bases not matched to a gene: 2. The CDR3 nucleotides are TGTGCCACCAGCCCGGGACTAGCGGGGGCAGATACGCAGTATTTT. Translated: CATSPGLAGADTQYF. Supplemented by reference TRBV15 and TRBJ2-3, the full variable domain reads DAMVIQNPRYQVTQFGKPVTLSCSQTLNHNVMYWYQQKSSQAPKLLFHYYDKDFNNEADTPDNFQSRRPNTSFCFLDIRSPGLGDTAMYLCATSPGLAGADTQYFGPGTRLTVL.

This clone was seen a handful of times. The V and J genes are TRBV6-4 and TRBJ1-1; 7 nucleotides align to TRBD1. The CDR3 has 14 residues. The trim removed 6 bases at V and 1 base at J, leaving 5 bases unmatched. Per germline, CDR1 MRHNA and CDR2 SNTAGT. The DNA for the CDR3 is TGTGCCAGCAGCACCGGGACAGAGAACACTGAAGCTTTCTTT. It codes for CASSTGTENTEAFF.

This chain links TRBV19 with TRBJ1-2; possibly TRBD1 for D (6 bases). Germline CDR1 LNHDA, CDR2 SQIVND (reference sequence). Trimming took off 2 bases at V and 3 bases at J, with 13 bases between the two ends. This CDR3 comprises 15 residues. CDR3 in amino acids: CASSITGRRDYGYTF. CDR3 coding DNA: TGTGCCAGTAGTATAACAGGGCGTCGGGACTATGGCTACACCTTC.

The chain joins TRBV27 to TRBJ1-2; TRBD1 agrees at 10 bases. Germline CDR1 MNHEY, CDR2 SMNVEV (reference sequence). The J segment lost 4 bases and the V segment lost 6 bases, leaving 17 bases of the junction unmatched. The length of the CDR3 is 18 residues. The CDR3 DNA sequence: TGTGCCAGCAGCCCGTTAATTTTCGGGACAGGGGTTAGCTATGGCTACACCTTC. Translating it yields CASSPLIFGTGVSYGYTF.

The chain couples TRBV18 to TRBJ2-7, with D perhaps matching TRBD2 (6 bases). The V and J ends lost 6 bases and 3 bases respectively, with 21 bases between them. The CDR3 is 16 amino acids. The V gene's germline CDR1 is KGHSH and CDR2 LQKENI. CDR3 loop: CASSPPPAGNFYEQYF. CDR3 in DNA: TGTGCCAGCTCCCCTCCCCCTGCGGGGAACTTCTACGAGCAGTACTTC.

Comments on this clone: Other DNA sequences in this sample translate to the same CDR3. Here the CDR3 DNA reads TGCGCCAGCAGCCTTGGACTAGCGGGAATAGATACGCAGTATTTT. It encodes CASSLGLAGIDTQYF. The genes are TRBV5-1 and TRBJ2-3; 12 nucleotides match TRBD2. Germline CDR1 reads SGHRS; CDR2 reads YFSETQ. J gave up 5 bases and V 4 bases, and 5 bases lay outside the gene matches. The CDR3 sequence is 15 residues long.

The rearrangement uses TRBV14 and TRBJ1-4; D remains ambiguous. V was clipped by 3 bases and J by 4 bases, with 12 bases between them. Germline CDR1 reads SGHDN; CDR2 reads FVKESK. The CDR3 runs to 15 residues. CDR3 nucleotide sequence: TGTGCCAGCAGCCATTCACAGCAGTTTAATGAAAAACTGTTTTTT. This sequence encodes CASSHSQQFNEKLFF. The full variable domain, with the rest looked up from reference TRBV14 and TRBJ1-4, is EAGVTQFPSHSVIEKGQTVTLRCDPISGHDNLYWYRRVMGKEIKFLLHFVKESKQDESGMPNNRFLAERTGGTYSTLKVQPAELEDSGVYFCASSHSQQFNEKLFFGSGTQLSVL.

The genes are TRBV30 and TRBJ1-5; D is possibly TRBD1 (5 bases). Trimming cost V 1 base and J 8 bases, with 18 bases left between them. The CDR3 runs to 15 residues. The V gene's germline CDR1 is GTSNPN and CDR2 SVGIG (reference sequence). The CDR3 reads CAWSETSGGGKPQHF. For the CDR3, the DNA is TGTGCCTGGAGTGAAACGTCTGGGGGGGGGAAGCCCCAGCATTTT.

The chain uses TRBV28 and TRBJ2-7, with 7 nucleotides matching TRBD1. The CDR3 sequence is 13 residues long. J was trimmed by 3 bases and V by 6 bases; bases with no gene match: 5. The germline V gene encodes CDR1 MDHEN and CDR2 SYDVKM. DNA of the CDR3: TGTGCCAGCAGCCCAGGGACAGTCTACGAGCAGTACTTC. Residues: CASSPGTVYEQYF.

The chain recombines TRBV10-3 with TRBJ2-5, with 8 bases lining up with TRBD2. The V gene end was trimmed by 3 bases and the J gene end by 2 bases; junction bases not matched to a gene: 5. The CDR3 is 15 amino acids. The germline CDR1 and CDR2 sequences are ENHRY and SYGVKD. Here the CDR3 reads CAISDREGEQETQYF. CDR3 coding DNA: TGTGCCATCAGTGACCGGGAGGGTGAACAAGAGACCCAGTACTTC.

The V gene is TRBV6-5, the J gene TRBJ1-1, with TRBD1 matching 7 bases. With V trimmed by 5 bases and J by 8 bases, 5 bases remained unmatched. Germline CDR1 MNHEY, CDR2 SVGAGI. This CDR3 is 12 amino acids long. The CDR3 DNA follows: TGTGCCAGCAGTCGAACAGGGGCGGAAGCTTTCTTT. Protein product: CASSRTGAEAFF.

This clone turned up a few times. This sample also contains other DNA sequences that code for the same CDR3. The chain is built from TRBV20-1 and TRBJ2-7, with D perhaps TRBD2 (6 bases). Germline loops: CDR1 DFQATT, CDR2 SNEGSKA (reference sequence). This CDR3 has 11 residues. Trimming stripped 3 bases from V and 4 bases from J, with 7 bases between. The CDR3 loop is CSARRGYEQYF. CDR3 DNA: TGCAGTGCTAGGCGGGGATACGAGCAGTACTTC.

The chain uses TRBV11-3 and TRBJ1-2, with a tentative D call TRBD1 (5 bases). This CDR3 is built from 13 residues. V gave up 5 bases and J gave up 6 bases, with 13 bases separating them. In germline, CDR1 is SGHNT, CDR2 YENEEA. DNA of the CDR3: TGTGCCAGCAGCATAGGGACTGATAATGGCTACACCTTC. Translated, it gives CASSIGTDNGYTF.

The chain recombines TRBV5-1 with TRBJ1-1; 8 bases line up with TRBD1. The length of the CDR3 is 14 residues. With V trimmed by 3 bases and J by 4 bases, 5 bases remained unmatched. Germline loops: CDR1 SGHRS, CDR2 YFSETQ. CDR3 sequence (DNA): TGCGCCAGCAGCTCCTATACAGGGGGCACTGAAGCTTTCTTT. Protein: CASSSYTGGTEAFF.

V gene TRBV27 combines with J gene TRBJ2-1; 10 nucleotides align to TRBD2. The ends lost 2 bases at V and 8 bases at J; junction bases unmatched: 6. The germline V gene has CDR1 MNHEY and CDR2 SMNVEV (reference sequence). CDR3 length equals 15 residues. CDR3 DNA: TGTGCCAGCAGTTTAGAACTAGCGGGGTTGCATGAGCAGTTCTTC. This sequence encodes CASSLELAGLHEQFF.

The count of this clone is one. The rearrangement uses TRBV7-9 and TRBJ1-3; the D is unclear. The CDR3 consists of 17 residues. V was trimmed by 1 base and J by 2 bases, leaving 15 bases between them. Germline loops: CDR1 SEHNR, CDR2 FQNEAQ (reference sequence). In DNA form, the CDR3 reads TGTGCCAGCAGCTTAGGAGATCTGACTTTCCCTGGAAACACCATATATTTT. Protein: CASSLGDLTFPGNTIYF.

The rearrangement joins TRBV12-3 or TRBV12-4 to TRBJ1-1; TRBD1 is a possible D gene (6 bases). The ends were cut back, 3 bases at V and 8 bases at J, with 10 bases in the middle. The CDR3 has 12 amino acids. DNA for the CDR3: TGTGCCAGCAGTTTTCCCGACAGGGAAGCTTTCTTT. It translates to CASSFPDREAFF.

The J gene is TRBJ2-3, the V gene TRBV7-3; D gene ambiguous. The CDR3 extends over 15 amino acids. The V gene's germline CDR1 is SGHTA and CDR2 FQGTGA. Trimming took off 2 bases at V and 6 bases at J, with 15 bases between the two ends. The CDR3 nucleotides read TGTGCCAGCAGCTTAGGGTTGGCGGTGACGGATACGCAGTATTTT. This encodes CASSLGLAVTDTQYF.

This clone was found many times. The chain combines TRBV30 with TRBJ1-6; D uncertain. V lost 0 bases and J 9 bases, leaving 6 bases between the germline ends. CDR3 length: 12 residues. The germline V gene encodes CDR1 GTSNPN and CDR2 SVGIG (reference sequence). Written as DNA, the CDR3 is TGTGCCTGGAGTGTAACTGGTTCACCCCTCCACTTT. This codes for CAWSVTGSPLHF.

The V and J genes are TRBV9 and TRBJ2-5; D possibly corresponds to TRBD1 (6 bases). This CDR3 is built from 14 residues. The germline V gene has CDR1 SGDLS and CDR2 YYNGEE. V shed 0 bases and J shed 2 bases, with 8 bases lying between them. CDR3 DNA sequence: TGTGCCAGCAGCGTAGGGACAGTTCAAGAGACCCAGTACTTC. It encodes CASSVGTVQETQYF.

V is TRBV2 and J is TRBJ1-1; 10 bases align to TRBD1. J was trimmed by 1 base and V by 7 bases; bases with no gene match: 6. Looked up from germline, CDR1 is SNHLY and CDR2 is FYNNEI. This CDR3 has 15 residues. The DNA of the CDR3 is TGTGCCAGCACCTTCGGACAGGGGGGGAACACTGAAGCTTTCTTT. It encodes CASTFGQGGNTEAFF.

This clone was detected a few times. The chain combines TRBV28 with TRBJ2-6, with 7 bases aligning to TRBD1. The CDR3 has 18 amino acids. Germline V gene lookup returns CDR1 MDHEN and CDR2 SYDVKM. Trimming removed 6 bases from V and 1 base from J; junction bases left unmatched: 12. This chain's CDR3 is CASSPYKGGRSGANVLTF. For the CDR3, the DNA is TGTGCCAGCAGCCCTTATAAAGGGGGCAGATCTGGGGCCAACGTCCTGACTTTC.

The chain has TRBV5-5 and TRBJ2-7; weak D call: TRBD2 (6 bases). V lost 4 bases and J 4 bases, leaving 18 bases between the germline ends. Germline lookup yields CDR1 SGHKS and CDR2 YYEKEE (reference sequence). This CDR3 is 15 amino acids long. The CDR3 here is CASSLTGTWTYEQYF. CDR3 coding DNA: TGTGCCAGCAGCCTAACCGGGACTTGGACGTACGAGCAGTACTTC.

V gene TRBV7-8 combines with J gene TRBJ2-1, with 7 bases that match TRBD2. The V gene's germline CDR1 is SGHVS and CDR2 FQNEAQ. This CDR3 comprises 18 residues. J gave up 0 bases and V 1 base, and 9 bases lay outside the gene matches. The CDR3 reads CASSLVFGLADSYNEQFF. CDR3 DNA sequence: TGTGCCAGCAGCTTAGTCTTCGGGCTAGCGGACTCCTACAATGAGCAGTTCTTC. Full variable domain (outside the CDR3, taken from reference TRBV7-8 and TRBJ2-1): GAGVSQSPRYKVAKRGQDVALRCDPISGHVSLFWYQQALGQGPEFLTYFQNEAQLDKSGLPSDRFFAERPEGSVSTLKIQRTQQEDSAVYLCASSLVFGLADSYNEQFFGPGTRLTVL.

The rearrangement joins TRBV19 to TRBJ1-2; D perhaps matches TRBD1 (5 bases). Germline assignment: CDR1 LNHDA and CDR2 SQIVND (reference sequence). The CDR3 consists of 15 residues. Trimming removed 2 bases at V and 6 bases at J, with 16 bases between. CDR3 nucleotides: TGTGCCAGTAGTATACTGGGCCAGGGAATAAATGGCTACACCTTC. Translating it yields CASSILGQGINGYTF.

The J gene is TRBJ1-1, the V gene TRBV7-8; a possible D gene is TRBD1 (5 bases). Germline CDR1 SGHVS, CDR2 FQNEAQ. The CDR3 runs to 16 residues. With 1 base removed from V and 3 bases from J, the gap between germline ends came to 15 bases. CDR3 coding DNA: TGTGCCAGCAGCTTAGTAGATCCCCGGGGGGACACTGAAGCTTTCTTT. The encoded protein is CASSLVDPRGDTEAFF.